This T cell receptor (beta chain) was observed in a study of CD8 T cells in ankylosing spondylitis. CDR1 MNHNS and CDR2 SASEGT come from the germline V gene. Between the trimmed V and J ends, which lost 6 bases and 5 bases, there was a span of 19 bases. The CDR3 spans 15 residues. Details on this clonotype: Its antigen remains unknown.

Study-wide results and caveats: Seemingly characteristic of ankylosing spondylitis blood was a TCR beta motif consisting of 7 or 8 highly homologous variants. Both synovial fluid and blood in reactive arthritis had previously been reported to carry some motif variants. Significant enrichment of disease-linked clones was reported in matched ankylosing spondylitis synovial fluid.

A quantitative 5'-RACE method, one with molecular barcodes, was used to make TCR beta libraries. Each CDR3 protein gets one entry after TCRdb re-called the 5' RACE reads with MiXCR. Here the sample spans just over 350,000 distinct CDR3 sequences, roughly 20% being singletons. The sequence derives from a male donor with ankylosing spondylitis or in good health (not recorded which). Sequencing was carried out using blood, either unsorted or a sorted T cell fraction (not recorded which). This chain connects TRBV6-1 to TRBJ2-5; maybe TRBD1 (5 bases). The CDR3 nucleotides read TGTGCCAGCAGACCGCTTGACAGCAGGGTTGAGACCCAGTACTTC. This gives the protein CASRPLDSRVETQYF.